Listed below are T cell receptor beta chains from one sample, sequenced in a study of T cell repertoires in ileal Crohn's disease. Measured with immunoSEQ multiplex PCR; TCRdb has only the in-frame clones, and not every one. The profile shows approximately 10,000 clones, 60% to 85% of them singletons. Sequencing was carried out using ileal tissue. The origin of the receptors is an adult with Crohn's disease. The CDR3 runs from the conserved cysteine through the conserved F or W. A D gene is named only where the DNA matches it firmly. Not all rows give a size; the values are once, few, many and, for expanded clones, a class.

abundance: NA; v_gene: TRBV15; d_gene: NA; j_gene: TRBJ2-7; CDR3aa: CATSRKQGGGSYEQYF; CDR3nt: TGTGCCACCAGCAGGAAACAAGGAGGGGGCAGCTACGAGCAGTACTTC
abundance: NA; v_gene: TRBV5-4; d_gene: TRBD1; j_gene: TRBJ1-1; CDR3aa: CASSARDRGNTEAFF; CDR3nt: TGTGCCAGCAGCGCCCGGGACAGGGGCAACACTGAAGCTTTCTTT
abundance: NA; v_gene: TRBV2; d_gene: TRBD1; j_gene: TRBJ2-7; CDR3aa: CASSGQGYEQYF; CDR3nt: TGTGCCAGCAGTGGACAGGGTTACGAGCAGTACTTC
abundance: NA; v_gene: TRBV6-1; d_gene: TRBD1; j_gene: TRBJ2-7; CDR3aa: CASSGSPGQWSSYEQYF; CDR3nt: TGTGCCAGCAGTGGTTCCCCGGGACAGTGGAGCTCCTACGAGCAGTACTTC
abundance: NA; v_gene: TRBV30; d_gene: TRBD1; j_gene: TRBJ1-6; CDR3aa: CAWRTKDRGDSPLHF; CDR3nt: TGTGCCTGGAGAACGAAGGACAGGGGTGATTCACCCCTCCACTTT
abundance: NA; v_gene: TRBV4-2; d_gene: NA; j_gene: TRBJ1-2; CDR3aa: CASSQDGPGGGYTF; CDR3nt: TGTGCCAGCAGCCAAGACGGACCCGGAGGGGGCTACACCTTC
abundance: NA; v_gene: TRBV7-9; d_gene: NA; j_gene: TRBJ1-4; CDR3aa: CASSLGGDNEKLFF; CDR3nt: TGTGCCAGCAGCTTAGGGGGGGATAATGAAAAACTGTTTTTT
abundance: NA; v_gene: TRBV7-8; d_gene: NA; j_gene: TRBJ2-7; CDR3aa: CASSGTARGEQYF; CDR3nt: TGTGCCAGCAGCGGGACGGCCAGGGGAGAGCAGTACTTC
abundance: few; v_gene: TRBV19; d_gene: TRBD1; j_gene: TRBJ1-1; CDR3aa: CASSIRFATGEAFF; CDR3nt: TGTGCCAGTAGTATTCGCTTTGCGACAGGGGAAGCTTTCTTT
abundance: few; v_gene: TRBV5-1; d_gene: NA; j_gene: TRBJ2-2; CDR3aa: CASMSRVDTGELFF; CDR3nt: TGCGCCAGTATGTCCAGGGTGGACACCGGGGAGCTGTTTTTT
abundance: NA; v_gene: TRBV6-5; d_gene: TRBD1; j_gene: TRBJ1-1; CDR3aa: CASRLSRGTEAFF; CDR3nt: TGTGCCAGCAGACTATCCAGGGGGACTGAAGCTTTCTTT
abundance: NA; v_gene: TRBV19; d_gene: NA; j_gene: TRBJ1-4; CDR3aa: CASSTTGGAANEKLFF; CDR3nt: TGTGCCAGTAGTACCACGGGGGGGGCGGCTAATGAAAAACTGTTTTTT
abundance: once; v_gene: TRBV27; d_gene: TRBD2; j_gene: TRBJ2-5; CDR3aa: CASSWASGIGETQYF; CDR3nt: TGTGCCAGCAGTTGGGCTAGCGGGATAGGGGAGACCCAGTACTTC
abundance: NA; v_gene: TRBV29-1; d_gene: NA; j_gene: TRBJ1-1; CDR3aa: CSVNVGGTEAFF; CDR3nt: TGCAGCGTTAACGTTGGAGGTACTGAAGCTTTCTTT
abundance: NA; v_gene: TRBV5-1; d_gene: NA; j_gene: TRBJ1-5; CDR3aa: CASSADGEWQPQHF; CDR3nt: TGCGCCAGCAGCGCCGACGGGGAATGGCAGCCCCAGCATTTT
abundance: NA; v_gene: TRBV6-1; d_gene: TRBD1; j_gene: TRBJ2-2; CDR3aa: CASRGGTGLPGELFF; CDR3nt: TGTGCCAGCAGGGGCGGGACAGGGTTGCCCGGGGAGCTGTTTTTT
abundance: few; v_gene: TRBV7-9; d_gene: TRBD1; j_gene: TRBJ1-1; CDR3aa: CASSLQGATEAFF; CDR3nt: TGTGCCAGCAGCTTACAGGGGGCTACGGAAGCTTTCTTT
abundance: NA; v_gene: TRBV7-9; d_gene: NA; j_gene: TRBJ1-1; CDR3aa: CASTLQVGNTEAFF; CDR3nt: TGTGCCAGCACCCTACAGGTAGGGAACACTGAAGCTTTCTTT
abundance: NA; v_gene: TRBV6-1; d_gene: NA; j_gene: TRBJ2-6; CDR3aa: CASSESSSGANVLTF; CDR3nt: TGTGCCAGCAGTGAATCCAGCTCTGGGGCCAACGTCCTGACTTTC
abundance: NA; v_gene: TRBV19; d_gene: NA; j_gene: TRBJ1-5; CDR3aa: CATSYSIRDIYQPQHF; CDR3nt: TGTGCCACCTCATACTCTATCCGGGACATATATCAGCCCCAGCATTTT
abundance: NA; v_gene: TRBV6-1; d_gene: NA; j_gene: TRBJ1-2; CDR3aa: CASSVQGAYYGYTF; CDR3nt: TGTGCCAGCAGTGTCCAAGGGGCCTACTATGGCTACACCTTC
abundance: NA; v_gene: TRBV5-1; d_gene: TRBD2; j_gene: TRBJ2-1; CDR3aa: CASSVSGTSPNEQFF; CDR3nt: TGCGCCAGCAGCGTCTCAGGGACTAGTCCCAATGAGCAGTTCTTC
abundance: once; v_gene: TRBV7-6; d_gene: NA; j_gene: TRBJ1-1; CDR3aa: CASSSKGVVTEAFF; CDR3nt: TGTGCCAGCAGCTCGAAGGGGGTTGTCACTGAAGCTTTCTTT
abundance: NA; v_gene: TRBV5-1; d_gene: NA; j_gene: TRBJ1-1; CDR3aa: CASSLGTRNTEAFF; CDR3nt: TGCGCCAGCAGCTTAGGGACTAGGAACACTGAAGCTTTCTTT
abundance: NA; v_gene: TRBV27; d_gene: NA; j_gene: TRBJ1-1; CDR3aa: CASSFSWNTEAFF; CDR3nt: TGTGCCAGCAGTTTTTCATGGAACACTGAAGCTTTCTTT
abundance: once; v_gene: TRBV18; d_gene: NA; j_gene: TRBJ1-3; CDR3aa: CASSPSSASAAGNTIYF; CDR3nt: TGTGCCAGCTCACCCTCTTCGGCTTCGGCGGCGGGAAACACCATATATTTT
abundance: NA; v_gene: TRBV18; d_gene: NA; j_gene: TRBJ1-6; CDR3aa: CASSLTGLPYNSPLHF; CDR3nt: TGTGCCAGCTCTCTCACAGGGCTGCCCTATAATTCACCCCTCCACTTT
abundance: NA; v_gene: TRBV6-1; d_gene: TRBD1; j_gene: TRBJ2-1; CDR3aa: CASSERGTGGYNEQFF; CDR3nt: TGTGCCAGCAGTGAACGGGGGACAGGGGGCTACAATGAGCAGTTCTTC
abundance: NA; v_gene: TRBV5-4; d_gene: TRBD1; j_gene: TRBJ2-7; CDR3aa: CASSSGQRSSYEQYF; CDR3nt: TGTGCCAGCAGCTCGGGACAGAGGAGCTCCTACGAGCAGTACTTC
abundance: NA; v_gene: TRBV30; d_gene: NA; j_gene: TRBJ2-1; CDR3aa: CAWTNYNEQFF; CDR3nt: TGTGCCTGGACAAACTACAATGAGCAGTTCTTC
abundance: few; v_gene: TRBV19; d_gene: NA; j_gene: TRBJ1-1; CDR3aa: CASRLGTEAFF; CDR3nt: TGTGCCAGTAGACTAGGCACTGAAGCTTTCTTT
abundance: NA; v_gene: TRBV19; d_gene: TRBD1; j_gene: TRBJ1-1; CDR3aa: CASNFKDRGNEAFF; CDR3nt: TGTGCCAGTAATTTCAAGGACAGGGGAAATGAAGCTTTCTTT
abundance: NA; v_gene: TRBV28; d_gene: TRBD2; j_gene: TRBJ2-1; CDR3aa: CASSKFSGGAREQFF; CDR3nt: TGTGCCAGCAGTAAATTTAGCGGGGGAGCTCGGGAGCAGTTCTTC
abundance: NA; v_gene: TRBV2; d_gene: NA; j_gene: TRBJ1-3; CDR3aa: CASLSNRVRIGNTIYF; CDR3nt: TGTGCCAGCCTCTCCAACAGGGTCCGAATAGGAAACACCATATATTTT
abundance: NA; v_gene: TRBV2; d_gene: TRBD1; j_gene: TRBJ2-7; CDR3aa: CASSGGTGFANEQYF; CDR3nt: TGTGCCAGCAGTGGAGGGACAGGGTTTGCGAACGAGCAGTACTTC
abundance: NA; v_gene: TRBV30; d_gene: TRBD1; j_gene: TRBJ1-3; CDR3aa: CAWSGTTGDGNTIYF; CDR3nt: TGTGCCTGGAGTGGCACGACAGGGGACGGAAACACCATATATTTT
abundance: NA; v_gene: TRBV6-4; d_gene: NA; j_gene: TRBJ1-1; CDR3aa: CASRTRGTRTEAFF; CDR3nt: TGTGCCAGCAGGACTAGGGGTACGAGGACTGAAGCTTTCTTT
abundance: NA; v_gene: TRBV2; d_gene: NA; j_gene: TRBJ1-2; CDR3aa: CASNLGGSRGIGYTF; CDR3nt: TGTGCCAGCAACCTAGGGGGATCTAGGGGAATTGGCTACACCTTC
abundance: once; v_gene: TRBV5-1; d_gene: NA; j_gene: TRBJ1-1; CDR3aa: CASSSYGDTEAFF; CDR3nt: TGCGCCAGCAGCTCCTACGGGGACACTGAAGCTTTCTTT
abundance: NA; v_gene: TRBV5-6; d_gene: TRBD1; j_gene: TRBJ1-1; CDR3aa: CASSTGQGFAEAFF; CDR3nt: TGTGCCAGCAGCACCGGACAGGGATTTGCTGAAGCTTTCTTT
abundance: NA; v_gene: TRBV2; d_gene: NA; j_gene: TRBJ2-1; CDR3aa: CASSYINEQFF; CDR3nt: TGTGCCAGCAGCTATATCAATGAGCAGTTCTTC
abundance: NA; v_gene: TRBV11-2; d_gene: TRBD1; j_gene: TRBJ2-7; CDR3aa: CASSARTGGVGEQYF; CDR3nt: TGTGCCAGCAGCGCCCGGACAGGAGGAGTCGGCGAGCAGTACTTC
abundance: once; v_gene: TRBV5-1; d_gene: NA; j_gene: TRBJ1-4; CDR3aa: CASKATRSGNGEKLFF; CDR3nt: TGCGCCAGCAAAGCTACTCGCAGCGGGAATGGTGAAAAACTGTTTTTT
abundance: NA; v_gene: TRBV25-1; d_gene: NA; j_gene: TRBJ1-2; CDR3aa: CASSTSRYGYTF; CDR3nt: TGTGCCAGCAGTACCTCGAGATATGGCTACACCTTC
abundance: few; v_gene: TRBV29-1; d_gene: NA; j_gene: TRBJ2-3; CDR3aa: CSVPYQGTDTQYF; CDR3nt: TGCAGCGTACCTTACCAGGGAACAGATACGCAGTATTTT
abundance: once; v_gene: TRBV28; d_gene: NA; j_gene: TRBJ1-1; CDR3aa: CASSLPSFGAEAFF; CDR3nt: TGTGCCAGCAGTTTACCCTCGTTCGGGGCTGAAGCTTTCTTT
abundance: few; v_gene: TRBV19; d_gene: TRBD1; j_gene: TRBJ2-2; CDR3aa: CASMVRDRANTGELFF; CDR3nt: TGTGCCAGTATGGTCCGGGACAGGGCGAACACCGGGGAGCTGTTTTTT